These 4 T cell receptor beta chains came from one sample sequenced in a study of cytomegalovirus exposure and HLA in healthy donors. PCR used 60 Vbeta primers and 13 Jbeta primers. Sequencing was performed with immunoSEQ multiplex PCR; in TCRdb, only in-frame clones are kept and a portion is missing. The table records nearly 65,000 clones, around 73% of them present only once. Material: PBMCs. The receptors stem from a man aged 45-65 years in good health and CMV-seronegative.

By sample share, this clone is medium-sized (0.01 to 0.1%). This chain joins TRBV5-5 and TRBJ1-1, with 8 bases that match TRBD1. Germline loops: CDR1 SGHKS, CDR2 YYEKEE (reference sequence). This CDR3 comprises 16 residues. V shed 0 bases and J 6 bases; nucleotides not matched to a gene: 10. The DNA of the CDR3 is TGTGCCAGCAGCTTGGGCGTCGGACAGGGTCTGCCTGAAGCTTTCTTT. Protein: CASSLGVGQGLPEAFF.

The CDR3 protein is CASSLDPSSPLHF. Here the CDR3 DNA reads TGCGCCAGCAGCTTGGATCCGTCCTCACCCCTCCACTTT. The chain uses TRBV5-1 and TRBJ1-6; no clear D. The V and J ends lost 0 bases and 10 bases respectively, with 8 bases between them. Germline CDR1 SGHRS, CDR2 YFSETQ. CDR3 length: 13 amino acids.

The sample holds one count of this clone. An end of the junction does not agree with germline; a read error may underlie this. The chain has TRBV5-6 and TRBJ2-7; 9 bases are a match to TRBD1. CDR3 length: 16 amino acids. Per germline, CDR1 SGHDT and CDR2 YYEEEE. In nucleotides, the CDR3 is TGTGCCGGCAGCTTGGCACGTGGGACAGGGTCATACGAGCAGTACTTC. Encoded protein: CAGSLARGTGSYEQYF.

Comments on this clone: The same CDR3 also results from other DNA sequences found in this sample. The chain uses TRBV11-2 and TRBJ1-2; TRBD1 is a possible D gene (6 bases). CDR3 size: 13 residues. CDR1 SGHAT and CDR2 FQNNGV come from the germline V gene. With 6 bases removed from V and 6 bases from J, the gap between germline ends came to 14 bases. CDR3: CASSLSQGHGYTF. In DNA, the CDR3 is TGTGCCAGCAGTTTAAGCCAGGGGCATGGCTACACCTTC.